This T cell receptor (beta chain) was observed in a study of CD8 T cells in Susac syndrome. Study conclusions and caveats: A relatively small number of individuals underwent TCR sequencing and HLA analysis.

RNA in amounts of roughly 0.5 to 1 ug was reverse transcribed with random hexamers. Across 54 Vbeta and 13 Jbeta, immunoSEQ multiplex PCR amplified TCR beta CDR3. TCRdb analysed the immunoSEQ multiplex PCR reads with MiXCR anew, one entry per CDR3 protein. The table lists about 210,000 distinct CDR3 sequences, about 95% of them singletons. Sequencing targeted TCR beta in T cells from blood (CD8+ and CD4+). Germline V gene sequence: CDR1 MGHDK, CDR2 SYGVNS. V shed 6 bases and J shed 4 bases, with 5 bases lying between them. CDR3 size: 11 residues. Concerning this clonotype itself: The target antigen is unknown.

What was sequenced was CD4+ T cells from PBMCs. The clonotype was recovered from a human donor in good health. The J gene is TRBJ2-3, the V gene TRBV25-1; D uncertain. The CDR3 nucleotides read TGTGCCAGCAGGGTCGCAGATACGCAGTATTTT. Encoded protein: CASRVADTQYF.